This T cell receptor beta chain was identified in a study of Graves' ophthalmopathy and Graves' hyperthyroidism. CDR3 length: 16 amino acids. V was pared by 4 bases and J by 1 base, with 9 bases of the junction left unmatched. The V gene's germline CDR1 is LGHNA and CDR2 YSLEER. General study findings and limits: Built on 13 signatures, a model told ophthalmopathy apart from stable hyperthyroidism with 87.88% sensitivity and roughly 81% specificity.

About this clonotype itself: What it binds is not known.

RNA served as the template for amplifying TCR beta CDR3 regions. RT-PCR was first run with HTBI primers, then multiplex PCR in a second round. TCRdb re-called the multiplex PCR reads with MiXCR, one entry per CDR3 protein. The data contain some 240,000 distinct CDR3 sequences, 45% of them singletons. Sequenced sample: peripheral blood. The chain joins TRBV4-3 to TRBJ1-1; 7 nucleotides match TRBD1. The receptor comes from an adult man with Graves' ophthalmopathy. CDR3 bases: TGCGCCAGCAGCCTAAGAGGGGGCGAGAGGAACACTGAAGCTTTCTTT. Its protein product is CASSLRGGERNTEAFF.